Presented here are 22 T cell receptor beta chains from one specimen sequenced in a study of human T cells and chemical hapten exposure. Via MiXCR, TCRdb re-called the RACE reads, giving one row per CDR3 protein. The table shows tens of thousands of distinct CDR3 sequences, with about 10% occurring only once. Regarding time point: pre-sensitization, week 0. Treatment meaning: therapeutic diphenylcyclopropenone sensitization with weekly scalp DPC. The starting material was whole blood, obtained in connection with sensitization to the hapten diphenylcyclopropenone (DPC). These receptors were collected from a man under 40 with alopecia areata. Some clones in this sample may be carry-over from other donors' samples.

This clonotype occurred many times. The chain employs TRBV28 and TRBJ2-1; 7 bases line up with TRBD1. V lost 5 bases and J lost 7; bases outside the gene matches: 17. Germline CDR1 and CDR2: MDHEN and SYDVKM. The CDR3 consists of 17 residues. In DNA form, the CDR3 reads TGTGCCAGCAGTAGAGCGACCGGGACAGTCTATGATAATGAGCAGTTCTTC. It specifies CASSRATGTVYDNEQFF. The full variable domain, rest sourced from reference TRBV28 and TRBJ2-1, is DVKVTQSSRYLVKRTGEKVFLECVQDMDHENMFWYRQDPGLGLRLIYFSYDVKMKEKGDIPEGYSVSREKKERFSLILESASTNQTSMYLCASSRATGTVYDNEQFFGPGTRLTVL.

V usage is TRBV7-9 and J usage is TRBJ2-5, with D perhaps TRBD1 (5 bases). Trimming stripped 5 bases from V and 2 bases from J, with 15 bases between. The V gene's germline CDR1 is SEHNR and CDR2 FQNEAQ (reference sequence). The CDR3 spans 15 residues. CDR3 region: CASSPDRVIQETQYF. CDR3 DNA: TGTGCCAGCAGCCCCGACAGAGTAATTCAAGAGACCCAGTACTTC.

The sample holds many counts of this clonotype. This chain uses TRBV6-2 or TRBV6-3 with TRBJ2-7, with D perhaps TRBD1 or TRBD2 (5 bases each). V shed 5 bases and J shed 13 bases, with 15 bases lying between them. The germline V gene has CDR1 MNHEY and CDR2 SVGEGT. This CDR3 has 11 amino acids. The DNA of the CDR3 is TGTGCCAGCAGTCCCCCGGGACCCTTTTACGTC. Encoded protein: CASSPPGPFYV.

This rearrangement joins TRBV6-1 to TRBJ2-2; perhaps TRBD1 as D (5 bases). V gave up 6 bases and J gave up 5 bases, with 16 bases separating them. This CDR3 is 15 amino acids long. Germline loops: CDR1 MNHNS, CDR2 SASEGT. CDR3 residues: CASRMSGWNTGELFF. The CDR3 coding sequence is TGTGCCAGCAGGATGTCAGGGTGGAATACCGGGGAGCTGTTTTTT.

This clonotype showed up just a few times. V and J are TRBV7-3 and TRBJ2-3, with D perhaps given as TRBD1 or TRBD2 (5 bases each). This CDR3 is 14 amino acids long. Germline V gene sequence: CDR1 SGHTA, CDR2 FQGTGA. Trimming stripped 2 bases from V and 5 bases from J, with 11 bases between. The CDR3 spells CASSLGGVQDTQYF. The CDR3 DNA reads as TGTGCCAGCAGCTTAGGGGGAGTTCAAGATACGCAGTATTTT.

The rearrangement uses TRBV7-2 and TRBJ2-6; TRBD2 agrees at 7 bases. This CDR3 is 17 amino acids long. The J segment lost 3 bases and the V segment lost 5 bases, leaving 10 bases of the junction unmatched. Germline V gives CDR1 SGHTA, CDR2 FQGNSA. In nucleotides, the CDR3 is TGTGCCAGCAGCCCGGGAGGAGGGTCTGGTGGGGCCAACGTCCTGACTTTC. This sequence encodes CASSPGGGSGGANVLTF.

The chain combines TRBV2 with TRBJ2-7; D not certain. This CDR3 has 14 residues. Trimming removed 4 bases from V and 1 base from J, with 11 bases in between. The germline V gene has CDR1 SNHLY and CDR2 FYNNEI. The CDR3 spells CASSGAFLSYEQYF. The CDR3 DNA follows: TGTGCCAGCAGTGGGGCATTCCTGTCCTACGAGCAGTACTTC. The full variable domain, completed using reference TRBV2 and TRBJ2-7, is EPEVTQTPSHQVTQMGQEVILRCVPISNHLYFYWYRQILGQKVEFLVSFYNNEISEKSEIFDDQFSVERPDGSNFTLKIRSTKLEDSAMYFCASSGAFLSYEQYFGPGTRLTVT.

This clonotype was seen only a few times. CDR3 sequence reads: CASSLNPRLADTDTQYF. The CDR3, as DNA: TGTGCCAGCAGTTTAAATCCGAGACTAGCGGACACAGATACGCAGTATTTT. The chain combines TRBV28 with TRBJ2-3; 9 bases match TRBD2. Germline lookup yields CDR1 MDHEN and CDR2 SYDVKM. V lost 2 bases to trimming and J lost 2 bases; unmatched junction nucleotides: 8. There are 17 residues in the CDR3.

The chain joins TRBV29-1 to TRBJ2-4, with TRBD1 matching over 7 bases. This CDR3 comprises 14 residues. V was clipped by 0 bases and J by 6 bases; unmatched bases: 5. Germline V gene data show CDR1 as SQVTM and CDR2 as ANQGSEA. CDR3 nucleotide sequence: TGCAGCGTTGAAGATTTGGGACAGAGAAACATTCAGTACTTC. Translated: CSVEDLGQRNIQYF.

This clonotype is categorized as medium-sized. The rearrangement links TRBV7-9 to TRBJ1-1; no clear D. CDR1 and CDR2 (germline): SEHNR, FQNEAQ (reference sequence). Trimming took 1 base from V and 0 from J, leaving 6 bases between them. The CDR3 spans 14 residues. The chain's CDR3 is CASSLVSLNTEAFF. In nucleotides, the CDR3 is TGTGCCAGCAGCTTAGTCAGTTTGAACACTGAAGCTTTCTTT. The variable domain in full, completed from reference TRBV7-9 and TRBJ1-1, reads DTGVSQNPRHKITKRGQNVTFRCDPISEHNRLYWYRQTLGQGPEFLTYFQNEAQLEKSRLLSDRFSAERPKGSFSTLEIQRTEQGDSAMYLCASSLVSLNTEAFFGQGTRLTVV.

CDR3 coding DNA: TGTGCCAGCAGACCCGGGACCTGGGAGGCTGGAAACACCATATATTTT. Translating gives CASRPGTWEAGNTIYF. V usage is TRBV7-9 and J usage is TRBJ1-3, with D perhaps matching TRBD1 (5 bases). V was trimmed by 6 bases and J by 2 bases, leaving 17 bases between them. This CDR3 spans 16 amino acids. CDR1 and CDR2 (germline): SEHNR, FQNEAQ (reference sequence).

This clonotype has more than one count but fewer than ten. The chain is built from TRBV6-2 or TRBV6-3 and TRBJ2-7; D is perhaps TRBD1 (5 bases). Germline V gene sequence: CDR1 MNHEY, CDR2 SVGEGT. The V end was cut by 6 bases, the J end by 5 bases, with 11 bases between. CDR3 size: 12 residues. The CDR3 reads CASSPDRHEQYV. The CDR3 nucleotides read TGTGCCAGCAGCCCAGACAGACACGAGCAGTACGTC.

This clonotype has a count of ten or more. For the CDR3, the DNA is TGTGCCAGCAGACCGGGGACAGGGCCATTGGGAAAACTGTTTTTT. Translated: CASRPGTGPLGKLFF. This sequence joins TRBV7-8 and TRBJ1-4, with 9 bases aligning to TRBD1. Germline V CDR1 and CDR2: SGHVS, FQNEAQ. V shed 6 bases and J 10 bases; nucleotides not matched to a gene: 12. The CDR3 has 15 amino acids.

V gene TRBV2 combines with J gene TRBJ1-4, with D maybe TRBD1 (5 bases). The length of the CDR3 is 11 residues. The germline V gene has CDR1 SNHLY and CDR2 FYNNEI. This CDR3 reads CAGQVNEKLFF. The CDR3 DNA reads as TGTGCGGGGCAGGTGAATGAAAAACTGTTTTTT.

This clonotype was seen ten or more times. The chain employs TRBV2 and TRBJ2-2; D gene unclear. The germline CDR1 and CDR2 sequences are SNHLY and FYNNEI. The length of the CDR3 is 14 residues. V lost 3 bases, J lost 4 bases, and 9 bases lay in between. The CDR3 DNA reads as TGTGCCAGCAGTGACGTAGAGAGCACCGGGGAGCTGTTTTTT. It is translated as CASSDVESTGELFF. Supplemented by reference TRBV2 and TRBJ2-2, the full variable domain reads EPEVTQTPSHQVTQMGQEVILRCVPISNHLYFYWYRQILGQKVEFLVSFYNNEISEKSEIFDDQFSVERPDGSNFTLKIRSTKLEDSAMYFCASSDVESTGELFFGEGSRLTVL.

A word on this clonotype: One base away lies a much larger clone, so this may be a sequencing read error. The chain carries TRBV14 and TRBJ1-2, with D perhaps matching TRBD1 (5 bases). CDR3 length: 16 residues. Deletions cut 1 base from V and 2 bases from J, with 14 bases between. Germline values: CDR1 SGHDN, CDR2 FVKESK. The CDR3 is CASSQVPGRGNYGYTF. In nucleotides, the CDR3 is TGTGCCAGCAGCCAAGTGCCGGGACGGGGAAACTATGGCTACACCTTC.

This clonotype was counted ten times or more. The chain recombines TRBV11-2 with TRBJ2-1; TRBD2 might be the D (5 bases). Germline V lookup: CDR1 SGHAT, CDR2 FQNNGV. V was pared by 5 bases and J by 4 bases, with 12 bases between. There are 14 residues in the CDR3. The CDR3 protein is CASSPSAGYNEQFF. The CDR3 DNA follows: TGTGCCAGCAGCCCCAGCGCGGGTTACAATGAGCAGTTCTTC.

This chain joins TRBV19 and TRBJ2-3; perhaps D is TRBD1 or TRBD2 (6 bases each). The germline gives CDR1 LNHDA, CDR2 SQIVND (reference sequence). This CDR3 is built from 16 residues. Trimming took off 7 bases at V and 3 bases at J, with 20 bases between the two ends. The CDR3 protein is CASTQWGRGGTDTQYF. For the CDR3, the DNA is TGTGCCAGTACCCAGTGGGGCAGGGGAGGTACAGATACGCAGTATTTT.

This clonotype occurred a few times. The V and J genes are TRBV12-3 or TRBV12-4 and TRBJ1-1, with no clear D. Trimming cost V 7 bases and J 3 bases, with 12 bases left between them. The CDR3 sequence is 13 residues long. This CDR3 is CASTPGRYTEAFF. Here the CDR3 DNA reads TGTGCCAGCACCCCCGGACGGTACACTGAAGCTTTCTTT.

This clonotype was seen at least ten times. The chain employs TRBV29-1 and TRBJ1-1; D remains ambiguous. Per germline, CDR1 SQVTM and CDR2 ANQGSEA. V was trimmed by 5 bases and J by 5 bases, leaving 12 bases between them. CDR3 length: 12 amino acids. The DNA for the CDR3 is TGCAGCGTTTCAGGCCCCCTGACTGAAGCTTTCTTT. Amino acids: CSVSGPLTEAFF.

The J gene is TRBJ1-1, the V gene TRBV10-3; D gene uncertain. This CDR3 spans 19 amino acids. Trimming left V 4 bases short and J 0 bases short, with 24 bases between. Germline V lookup: CDR1 ENHRY, CDR2 SYGVKD. The CDR3 reads CAISGTSPERQPLNTEAFF. CDR3 bases: TGTGCCATCAGTGGGACCTCACCCGAGAGACAACCCTTGAACACTGAAGCTTTCTTT.

This chain uses TRBV4-1 with TRBJ1-1, with D perhaps matching TRBD1 (5 bases). From germline, CDR1 is MGHRA and CDR2 YSYEKL. Trimming pared 0 bases from V and 1 base from J, leaving 15 bases between. This CDR3 has 17 amino acids. CDR3 sequence: CASSQDLLATENTEAFF. CDR3 coding DNA: TGCGCCAGCAGCCAAGATTTGTTAGCGACAGAGAACACTGAAGCTTTCTTT.